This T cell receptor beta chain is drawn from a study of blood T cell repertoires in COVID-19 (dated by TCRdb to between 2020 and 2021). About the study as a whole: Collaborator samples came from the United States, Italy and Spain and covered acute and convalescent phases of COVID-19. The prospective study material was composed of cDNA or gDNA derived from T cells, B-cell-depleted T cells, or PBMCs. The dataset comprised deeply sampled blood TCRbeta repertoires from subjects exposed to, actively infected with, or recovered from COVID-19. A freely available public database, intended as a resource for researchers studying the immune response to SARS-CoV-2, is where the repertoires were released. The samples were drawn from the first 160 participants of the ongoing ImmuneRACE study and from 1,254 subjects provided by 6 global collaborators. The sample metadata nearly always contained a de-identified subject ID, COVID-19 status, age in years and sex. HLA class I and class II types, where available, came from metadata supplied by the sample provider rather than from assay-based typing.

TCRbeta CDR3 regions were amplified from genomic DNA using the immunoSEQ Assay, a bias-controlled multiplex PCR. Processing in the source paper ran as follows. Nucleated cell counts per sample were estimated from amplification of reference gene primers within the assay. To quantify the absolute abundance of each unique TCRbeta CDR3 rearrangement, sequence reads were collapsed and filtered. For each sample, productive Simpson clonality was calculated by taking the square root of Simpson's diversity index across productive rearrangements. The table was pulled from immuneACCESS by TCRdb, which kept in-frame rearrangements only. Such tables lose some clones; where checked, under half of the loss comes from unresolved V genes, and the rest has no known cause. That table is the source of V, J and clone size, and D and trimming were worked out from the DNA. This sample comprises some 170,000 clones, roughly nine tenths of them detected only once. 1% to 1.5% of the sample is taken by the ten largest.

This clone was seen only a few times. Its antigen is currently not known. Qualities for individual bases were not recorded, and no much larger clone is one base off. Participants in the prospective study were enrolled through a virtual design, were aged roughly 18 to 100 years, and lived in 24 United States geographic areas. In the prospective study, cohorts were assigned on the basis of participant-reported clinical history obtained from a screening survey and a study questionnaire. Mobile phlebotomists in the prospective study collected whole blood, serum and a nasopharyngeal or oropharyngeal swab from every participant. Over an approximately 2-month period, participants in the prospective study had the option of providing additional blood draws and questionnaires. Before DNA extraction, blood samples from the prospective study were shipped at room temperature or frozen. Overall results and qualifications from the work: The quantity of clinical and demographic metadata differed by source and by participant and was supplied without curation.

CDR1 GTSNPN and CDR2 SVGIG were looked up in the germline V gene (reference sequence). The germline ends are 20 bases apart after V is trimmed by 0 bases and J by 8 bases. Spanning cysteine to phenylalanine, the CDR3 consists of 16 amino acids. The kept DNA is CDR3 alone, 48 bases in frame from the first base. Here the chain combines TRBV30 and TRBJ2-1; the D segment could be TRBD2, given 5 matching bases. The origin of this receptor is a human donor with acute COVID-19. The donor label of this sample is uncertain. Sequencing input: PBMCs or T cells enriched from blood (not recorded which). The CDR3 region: CAWSVLGDVRFDEQFF. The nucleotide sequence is TGTGCCTGGAGTGTACTAGGCGACGTTCGGTTTGATGAGCAGTTCTTC.